The 24 T cell receptor beta chains given below trace back to one sample, sequenced in a study of regulatory T cells in long-lasting Graves disease. Relying on iRepertoire HTBI primers and Arm-PCR of CDR3 regions, the team built TCR beta libraries. TCRdb called the multiplex PCR reads again in MiXCR, with one record for every CDR3 protein. The top ten hold around 13% of the sample, which has 400,000 to 500,000 distinct CDR3 sequences, about 22% seen once. Time point meaning: persistent/refractory GD, antithyroid drugs over 5 years with positive TRAb. From RNA extracted from PBMCs, the TCR library was made. Sequencing was performed on peripheral blood mononuclear cells (PBMCs), taken when the disease was refractory, from a patient treated with antithyroid drugs. The receptors were gathered from a female donor with Graves disease.

On this clonotype: Germline is not matched at one junction end, which may reflect a read error. The V call is TRBV29-1, the J call TRBJ1-3; D gene uncertain. Germline V gene lookup returns CDR1 SQVTM and CDR2 ANQGSEA. The CDR3 has 11 amino acids. CDR3 in DNA: TGCAGCGTTGAGGCTGGAAACACCATACATTTT. Its protein is CSVEAGNTIHF.

This clonotype was observed a few times. V gene TRBV5-1 combines with J gene TRBJ2-7, with D tentatively TRBD1 (6 bases). V lost 0 bases, J lost 3 bases, and 13 bases lay in between. CDR1 and CDR2 from the germline V gene are SGHRS and YFSETQ. This CDR3 has 15 amino acids. CDR3 DNA: TGCGCCAGCAGCTTGGCGGCAGGGGATCTCTACGAGCAGTACTTC. It specifies CASSLAAGDLYEQYF.

This clonotype was picked up many times. The rearrangement uses TRBV28 and TRBJ1-5; D unclear. The ends were cut back, 8 bases at V and 4 bases at J, with 15 bases in the middle. The CDR3 has 14 residues. Germline values: CDR1 MDHEN, CDR2 SYDVKM. This chain's CDR3 is CASLQAGNNQPQHF. The CDR3 DNA sequence: TGTGCCAGCCTGCAGGCAGGCAATAATCAGCCCCAGCATTTT.

This clonotype has just a few counts. The chain employs TRBV11-2 and TRBJ1-1; possible D gene TRBD1, 6 bases. Germline values: CDR1 SGHAT, CDR2 FQNNGV. Trimming shortened V by 2 bases and J by 1 base, and 14 bases separated the two germline ends. This CDR3 has 16 amino acids. CDR3: CASSLSRDNRNTEAFF. The CDR3 DNA follows: TGTGCCAGCAGCTTATCCCGGGACAACCGGAACACTGAAGCTTTCTTT.

This sequence joins TRBV27 and TRBJ2-1, with TRBD1 identical over 7 bases. Trimming removed 1 base from V and 0 bases from J; junction bases left unmatched: 3. This CDR3 region has 16 residues. Germline V gene sequence: CDR1 MNHEY, CDR2 SMNVEV (reference sequence). The CDR3: CASSLYRGISYNEQFF. The CDR3 DNA sequence: TGTGCCAGCAGTTTATACAGGGGAATCTCCTACAATGAGCAGTTCTTC.

In regard to this clonotype: A much larger clone is a single base away; this may be a read error. The conserved final phenylalanine or tryptophan is absent from the CDR3, which likely points to a read error. The J gene is TRBJ1-5, the V gene TRBV6-2 or TRBV6-3; D may be TRBD1 (6 bases). Germline CDR1 and CDR2: MNHEY and SVGEGT. The V gene lost 0 bases and the J gene lost 1 base, with 13 bases spanning the gap. The CDR3 is 17 amino acids. Written as DNA, the CDR3 is TGTGCCAGCAGTTACTCAGGGGGGGCCGAGAGCAATCAGCCCCAGCATTCT. It encodes CASSYSGGAESNQPQHS.

This clonotype was seen a few times. The V and J genes are TRBV29-1 and TRBJ1-1, with D uncertain. V was cut by 4 bases and J by 2 bases, with 14 bases left in between. Per germline, CDR1 SQVTM and CDR2 ANQGSEA. The length of the CDR3 is 14 residues. CDR3 in DNA: TGCAGCGTTGGGAAGGGAGGCGGAAACACTGAAGCTTTCTTT. It codes for CSVGKGGGNTEAFF.

The table lists this clonotype with many counts. The CDR3 bases are TGTGCCAGCAGTTTTTCGGGCGGGAGGTACCAAGAGACCCAGTACTTC. Translated, it gives CASSFSGGRYQETQYF. This rearrangement joins TRBV12-3 or TRBV12-4 to TRBJ2-5; 8 bases match TRBD2. The CDR3 consists of 16 residues. The J segment lost 0 bases and the V segment lost 3 bases, leaving 6 bases of the junction unmatched.

The V gene is TRBV18, the J gene TRBJ1-1; 7 bases are a match to TRBD1. V lost 3 bases and J lost 3; bases outside the gene matches: 7. Germline CDR1 KGHSH, CDR2 LQKENI. This CDR3 is 15 amino acids long. CDR3 DNA sequence: TGTGCCAGCTCACCCGGACAGGTGGGGGACACTGAAGCTTTCTTT. Amino acid sequence: CASSPGQVGDTEAFF.

This clonotype was counted only a few times. The V gene is TRBV3-1, the J gene TRBJ1-2; unclear D gene. V was cut by 1 base and J by 8 bases, with 8 bases left in between. CDR3 length: 12 residues. Germline assignment: CDR1 LGHDT and CDR2 YNNKEL (reference sequence). CDR3 amino acids: CASSQVDGGYTF. In DNA, the CDR3 is TGTGCCAGCAGCCAAGTAGATGGGGGCTACACCTTC. Full variable domain (missing parts from reference TRBV3-1 and TRBJ1-2): DTAVSQTPKYLVTQMGNDKSIKCEQNLGHDTMYWYKQDSKKFLKIMFSYNNKELIINETVPNRFSPKSPDKAHLNLHINSLELGDSAVYFCASSQVDGGYTFGSGTRLTVV.

The chain links TRBV19 to TRBJ1-5, with D perhaps TRBD1 (6 bases). Looked up from germline, CDR1 is LNHDA and CDR2 is SQIVND (reference sequence). The V gene lost 5 bases and the J gene lost 7 bases, with 18 bases spanning the gap. CDR3 length: 15 residues. CDR3 residues: CASSSHRVLGQPQHF. CDR3 nucleotides: TGTGCCAGTAGTTCACACAGGGTCCTGGGGCAGCCCCAGCATTTT. Using reference TRBV19 and TRBJ1-5 for the parts outside the CDR3, the full variable domain is DGGITQSPKYLFRKEGQNVTLSCEQNLNHDAMYWYRQDPGQGLRLIYYSQIVNDFQKGDIAEGYSVSREKKESFPLTVTSAQKNPTAFYLCASSSHRVLGQPQHFGDGTRLSIL.

The sample holds many counts of this clonotype. V and J are TRBV27 and TRBJ1-1; D remains unclear. Germline CDR1 reads MNHEY; CDR2 reads SMNVEV (reference sequence). This CDR3 is 18 amino acids long. The V and J ends lost 3 bases and 0 bases respectively, with 20 bases between them. CDR3 sequence (DNA): TGTGCCAGCAGTTTTTTTCAAGGACCTGCCGGGATGAACACTGAAGCTTTCTTT. Its protein product is CASSFFQGPAGMNTEAFF.

To note about this clonotype: Just one base apart from a much larger clone, this may be a read error. The gene calls are TRBV11-1 and TRBJ2-2, with 7 bases identical to TRBD2. V shed 8 bases, J shed 5 bases, and the junction held 11 bases outside the gene matches. Germline lookup yields CDR1 SGHAT and CDR2 FQDESV (reference sequence). The CDR3 length is 15 residues. Here the CDR3 DNA reads TGTGCCAGCGGCCCGACTAGCACGGGTACCGGGGAGCTGTTTTTT. Translation gives CASGPTSTGTGELFF. Supplemented by reference TRBV11-1 and TRBJ2-2, the full variable domain reads EAEVAQSPRYKITEKSQAVAFWCDPISGHATLYWYRQILGQGPELLVQFQDESVVDDSQLPKDRFSAERLKGVDSTLKIQPAELGDSAMYLCASGPTSTGTGELFFGEGSRLTVL.

This clonotype appeared many times. This rearrangement joins TRBV6-5 to TRBJ1-1; 7 positions agree with TRBD1. Unmatched junction bases numbered 4, after V lost 0 bases and J lost 3 bases. CDR1 is MNHEY, CDR2 SVGAGI, per germline. This CDR3 comprises 15 residues. The CDR3 DNA sequence: TGTGCCAGCAGTTACTCTGCAGGGGGTGACACTGAAGCTTTCTTT. Translated, it gives CASSYSAGGDTEAFF.

Details on this clonotype: A much larger clonotype is one base distant, so this may be a read error. The rearrangement links TRBV27 to TRBJ1-1, with D tentatively TRBD1 (5 bases). The length of the CDR3 is 13 residues. The germline V gene has CDR1 MNHEY and CDR2 SMNVEV (reference sequence). The CDR3: CASSTGTNTKAFF. Written as DNA, the CDR3 is TGTGCCAGCAGTACGGGGACGAACACTAAAGCTTTCTTT.

This clonotype was detected many times. One junction end does not reproduce the germline sequence, and a read error may be involved. The gene calls are TRBV20-1 and TRBJ1-2, with a weak D call TRBD1 (5 bases). This CDR3 is built from 12 residues. The germline CDR1 and CDR2 sequences are DFQATT and SNEGSKA (reference sequence). The chain's CDR3 is CSARVYPLRGEF. The CDR3 DNA is TGCAGTGCTAGAGTCTACCCGCTTCGGGGGGAGTTC.

This clonotype was seen repeatedly, ten times or more. The junction and the germline gene differ at one end; a read error may be behind it. The chain has TRBV5-1 and TRBJ2-2; 9 bases map to TRBD2. CDR1 SGHRS and CDR2 YFSETQ come from the germline V gene. CDR3 size: 14 residues. The CDR3 here is CASSLGTSPGELFF. The DNA for the CDR3 is TGTGCCAGCAGCTTAGGGACTAGCCCCGGGGAGCTGTTTTTT.

The chain uses TRBV6-2 or TRBV6-3 and TRBJ1-6, with D maybe TRBD1 (5 bases). Trimming cost V 2 bases and J 5 bases, with 13 bases left between them. Germline CDR1 and CDR2: MNHEY and SVGEGT. CDR3 length equals 16 residues. CDR3 nucleotide sequence: TGTGCCAGCAGTTACACCCCGGGACGAGATAATTCACCCCTCCACTTT. It yields the protein CASSYTPGRDNSPLHF.

This clonotype was picked up many times. The CDR3 sequence is CASRGRGVGGYEQYF. CDR3 nucleotides: TGTGCCAGCAGGGGACGAGGGGTAGGCGGCTACGAGCAGTACTTC. This sequence joins TRBV6-1 and TRBJ2-7; perhaps D is TRBD1 or TRBD2 (5 bases each). V dropped 6 bases and J dropped 3 bases, with 18 bases sitting between them. Germline CDR1 reads MNHNS; CDR2 reads SASEGT. The length of the CDR3 is 15 residues.

This clonotype was found many times. The rearrangement links TRBV28 to TRBJ2-7, with TRBD1 as a possible D gene (5 bases). The CDR3 is 13 amino acids. V was pared by 2 bases and J by 5 bases, with 10 bases between. Germline V gene lookup returns CDR1 MDHEN and CDR2 SYDVKM. CDR3 sequence reads: CASSLQGPDEQYF. CDR3 DNA: TGTGCCAGCAGTTTACAGGGTCCAGACGAGCAGTACTTC. Complete variable domain (other parts from reference TRBV28 and TRBJ2-7): DVKVTQSSRYLVKRTGEKVFLECVQDMDHENMFWYRQDPGLGLRLIYFSYDVKMKEKGDIPEGYSVSREKKERFSLILESASTNQTSMYLCASSLQGPDEQYFGPGTRLTVT.

This clonotype has ten or more counts. V and J are TRBV11-1 and TRBJ2-7, with TRBD1 matching over 7 bases. Germline V gives CDR1 SGHAT, CDR2 FQDESV (reference sequence). The CDR3 spans 14 residues. Germline trimming cut 3 bases from V and 5 bases from J; bases unmatched to any gene: 7. The DNA for the CDR3 is TGTGCCAGCAGCTTCGACAGGGTTGACCACGAGCAGTACTTC. This codes for CASSFDRVDHEQYF.

V gene TRBV7-2 combines with J gene TRBJ1-3; perhaps TRBD1 as D (5 bases). Per germline, CDR1 SGHTA and CDR2 FQGNSA. This CDR3 is 15 amino acids long. V was trimmed by 0 bases and J by 4 bases, leaving 10 bases between them. The CDR3 sequence is CASSLAPTAGNTIYF. As DNA, the CDR3 is TGTGCCAGCAGCTTAGCCCCGACAGCAGGAAACACCATATATTTT.

The CDR3, as DNA: TGCAGTGCTAGAGATCTGGGTCAGGGCAATGAGCAGTTCTTC. Translated, it gives CSARDLGQGNEQFF. This chain uses TRBV20-1 with TRBJ2-1; D may be TRBD1 (5 bases). V was trimmed by 0 bases and J by 6 bases, leaving 12 bases between them. This CDR3 region has 14 residues. Germline-derived CDR1 and CDR2 are DFQATT and SNEGSKA (reference sequence).

Only a few counts were recorded for this clonotype. The chain joins TRBV14 to TRBJ2-7, with 7 bases that match TRBD1. This CDR3 has 17 residues. CDR1 and CDR2 (germline): SGHDN, FVKESK. The V and J ends lost 3 bases and 3 bases, in that order; junction bases with no gene match: 14. The CDR3 reads CASSHRRGGGINYEQYF. The CDR3 bases are TGTGCCAGCAGCCACCGAAGAGGGGGCGGTATTAACTACGAGCAGTACTTC.